Reported below is one TCR beta chain. Its antigen is not known. From germline, CDR1 is SGHNT and CDR2 YENEEA. CDR3 size: 14 residues. V lost 5 bases and J 3 bases, leaving 13 bases between the germline ends. Resections took place in Japan or China from about 2014 to 2018. This sample was included in a study of immune evolution from preneoplasia to lung adenocarcinoma. Study results and caveats: Later-stage lesions appeared to have more T cells, more diversity, less clonality. Top clone share appeared to fall from AAH through AIS, MIA, adenocarcinoma. KRAS-mutant nodules had the highest T cell clonality.

Assay: immunoSEQ multiplex PCR; the TCRdb copy retains only in-frame clones and omits some. The sample carries approximately 4,000 clones, just under 75% recorded once. The sequence was obtained from a person between 55 and 80 years old with lung adenocarcinoma. V is TRBV11-3 and J is TRBJ2-5; no clear D gene. The specimen sequenced was FFPE minimally invasive lung adenocarcinoma tissue. CDR3 coding DNA: TGTGCCAGCAGCGTTCGGAGTGGTAAAGAGACCCAGTACTTC. This gives the protein CASSVRSGKETQYF.